A single sample gave rise to the 18 T cell receptor beta chains below, sequenced in a study of T cell responses to AZD1222 COVID-19 vaccine. Sequencing used immunoSEQ multiplex PCR; TCRdb keeps in-frame clones, though not all of them. The sample records some 150,000 clones, about 85% being singletons. Sequencing used peripheral blood, obtained on day 0 of AZD1222 vaccination. The receptor source for this set is an adult in good health.

The rearrangement uses TRBV4-2 and TRBJ1-2, with 11 bases fitting TRBD1. Germline-derived CDR1 and CDR2 are LGHNA and YNFKEQ. CDR3 length equals 16 residues. The V segment lost 3 bases and the J segment 7 bases; nucleotides outside the gene matches: 10. CDR3: CASSQASGQGVGGYTF. DNA for the CDR3: TGTGCCAGCAGCCAGGCATCGGGACAGGGGGTTGGTGGCTACACCTTC.

This clone has only a few counts. The V gene is TRBV5-4, the J gene TRBJ2-7; 15 nucleotides agree with TRBD2. Trimming took 4 bases from V and 3 from J; bases not matched to a gene: 8. The CDR3 totals 17 residues. Germline V gene sequence: CDR1 SGHNT, CDR2 YYREEE (reference sequence). This chain's CDR3 is CASSEGTSGGINYEQYF. The CDR3 DNA is TGTGCCAGCAGCGAAGGGACTAGCGGGGGGATAAACTACGAGCAGTACTTC.

The V gene is TRBV28, the J gene TRBJ2-1, with 8 bases aligning to TRBD2. Germline V CDR1 and CDR2: MDHEN, SYDVKM. Germline trimming cut 5 bases from V and 3 bases from J; bases unmatched to any gene: 6. The CDR3 covers 15 residues. Here the CDR3 reads CASSGGGLDYNEQFF. CDR3 bases: TGTGCCAGCAGTGGGGGGGGACTAGACTACAATGAGCAGTTCTTC.

The V gene is TRBV7-9, the J gene TRBJ1-1; 7 bases are shared with TRBD1. V dropped 5 bases and J dropped 6; count of bases not matched to a gene: 9. The germline V gene encodes CDR1 SEHNR and CDR2 FQNEAQ (reference sequence). The length of the CDR3 is 14 residues. CDR3 sequence (DNA): TGTGCCAGCAGCCAAGGAGGGAGGGGGCCTGAAGCTTTCTTT. Translated, it gives CASSQGGRGPEAFF.

The table lists this clone with a count of one. The same CDR3 is also encoded by other DNA sequences in this sample. The chain combines TRBV2 with TRBJ2-3; D remains unclear. CDR1 SNHLY and CDR2 FYNNEI come from the germline V gene. The CDR3 contains 12 residues. V was trimmed by 1 base and J by 4 bases, leaving 3 bases between them. This CDR3 reads CASSEGADTQYF. CDR3 DNA sequence: TGTGCCAGCAGTGAAGGGGCAGATACGCAGTATTTT.

The chain is built from TRBV6-1 and TRBJ1-6, with 8 positions matching TRBD1. Germline V gene lookup returns CDR1 MNHNS and CDR2 SASEGT. This CDR3 contains 15 residues. The ends lost 2 bases at V and 6 bases at J; junction bases unmatched: 3. The CDR3 spells CASSESGQGNSPLHF. Written as DNA, the CDR3 is TGTGCCAGCAGTGAATCCGGACAGGGTAATTCACCCCTCCACTTT.

The V call is TRBV3-1 (or the pseudogene TRBV3-2), the J call TRBJ2-7; TRBD2 might be the D (6 bases). Trimming cost V 2 bases and J 7 bases, with 15 bases left between them. Looked up from germline, CDR1 is LGHDT and CDR2 is YNNKEL (reference sequence). The length of the CDR3 is 14 residues. The CDR3 nucleotides read TGTGCCAGCAGCCAATGGGACGGGGGTCGGGAGCAGTACTTC. It is translated as CASSQWDGGREQYF.

The chain employs TRBV10-3 and TRBJ1-1; D may be TRBD1 (5 bases). Germline assignment: CDR1 ENHRY and CDR2 SYGVKD. The V gene lost 7 bases and the J gene lost 0 bases, with 9 bases spanning the gap. The CDR3 is 13 residues long. The DNA for the CDR3 is TGTGCCATCACCCTAGGGGTGAACACTGAAGCTTTCTTT. It codes for CAITLGVNTEAFF.

The J gene is TRBJ1-2, the V gene TRBV9; no definite D call. Trimming pared 0 bases from V and 6 bases from J, leaving 9 bases between. Germline CDR1 and CDR2: SGDLS and YYNGEE. This CDR3 contains 13 residues. This chain's CDR3 is CASSVAVKHGYTF. CDR3 nucleotides: TGTGCCAGCAGCGTAGCCGTGAAGCATGGCTACACCTTC.

The J gene is TRBJ2-3, the V gene TRBV20-1; D is unresolved. CDR3 length: 11 amino acids. V was trimmed by 5 bases and J by 12 bases, leaving 15 bases between them. Germline V gene lookup returns CDR1 DFQATT and CDR2 SNEGSKA (reference sequence). The CDR3, as DNA: TGCAGTGCTTCAGCCTATAACCATCAGTATTTT. Encoded protein: CSASAYNHQYF.

V gene TRBV3-1 (or the pseudogene TRBV3-2) combines with J gene TRBJ1-1; D is perhaps TRBD1 (6 bases). CDR1 and CDR2 (germline): LGHDT, YNNKEL (reference sequence). The V end was cut by 2 bases, the J end by 1 base, with 14 bases between. The CDR3 loop spans 16 amino acids. CDR3 protein: CASSQPDRIPNTEAFF. CDR3 sequence (DNA): TGTGCCAGCAGCCAACCCGACAGGATTCCGAACACTGAAGCTTTCTTT.

V is TRBV19 and J is TRBJ1-3, with D maybe TRBD1 (5 bases). Per the germline V gene, CDR1 is LNHDA and CDR2 is SQIVND (reference sequence). Trimming took off 7 bases at V and 0 bases at J, with 16 bases between the two ends. This CDR3 region has 16 residues. The CDR3 nucleotides are TGTGCCAGTACTCTGCAGGGCACGAGCTCTGGAAACACCATATATTTT. Protein product: CASTLQGTSSGNTIYF. Full variable domain (missing parts from reference TRBV19 and TRBJ1-3): DGGITQSPKYLFRKEGQNVTLSCEQNLNHDAMYWYRQDPGQGLRLIYYSQIVNDFQKGDIAEGYSVSREKKESFPLTVTSAQKNPTAFYLCASTLQGTSSGNTIYFGEGSWLTVV.

The chain has TRBV9 and TRBJ2-7; TRBD2 aligns across 9 bases. The CDR3 is 11 amino acids. Germline-derived CDR1 and CDR2 are SGDLS and YYNGEE. Trimming cost V 5 bases and J 8 bases; bases outside gene matches: 2. This CDR3 is CASSSGGKQYF. The CDR3 DNA sequence: TGTGCCAGCAGTAGCGGGGGCAAGCAGTACTTC. Complete variable domain (other parts from reference TRBV9 and TRBJ2-7): DSGVTQTPKHLITATGQRVTLRCSPRSGDLSVYWYQQSLDQGLQFLIQYYNGEERAKGNILERFSAQQFPDLHSELNLSSLELGDSALYFCASSSGGKQYFGPGTRLTVT.

A single count supports this clone. The chain combines TRBV12-3 or TRBV12-4 with TRBJ1-6; weak D call: TRBD1 (5 bases). V lost 6 bases and J 7 bases, leaving 10 bases between the germline ends. The CDR3 sequence is 13 residues long. CDR3 protein: CASSVRDNSPLHF. CDR3 DNA: TGTGCCAGCAGCGTTAGGGACAATTCACCCCTCCACTTT.

The chain employs TRBV6-1 and TRBJ1-1; D is perhaps TRBD1 (5 bases). Per germline, CDR1 MNHNS and CDR2 SASEGT. V lost 1 base to trimming and J lost 7 bases, with 13 bases between them. The CDR3 spans 14 residues. This CDR3 is CASSEDGIGGEAFF. The DNA of the CDR3 is TGTGCCAGCAGTGAAGACGGGATTGGGGGTGAAGCTTTCTTT.

The chain uses TRBV4-2 and TRBJ2-2; 7 bases map to TRBD1. This CDR3 comprises 15 residues. CDR1 is LGHNA and CDR2 is YNFKEQ in the germline V gene. The V gene end was trimmed by 2 bases and the J gene end by 3 bases; junction bases not matched to a gene: 3. The CDR3, as DNA: TGTGCCAGCAGCCAAAACAGGGGATACACCGGGGAGCTGTTTTTT. This gives the protein CASSQNRGYTGELFF.

This clone was detected once. V is TRBV19 and J is TRBJ2-1, with D maybe TRBD1 (6 bases). Trimming pared 5 bases from V and 6 bases from J, leaving 14 bases between. This CDR3 has 14 residues. The germline V gene has CDR1 LNHDA and CDR2 SQIVND (reference sequence). CDR3: CASSGRGIVNEQFF. The CDR3 DNA sequence: TGTGCCAGTAGTGGCAGGGGAATTGTCAATGAGCAGTTCTTC.

V is TRBV10-3 and J is TRBJ1-3, with 7 bases identical to TRBD1. Germline V CDR1 and CDR2: ENHRY, SYGVKD. CDR3 length: 13 amino acids. V gave up 7 bases and J gave up 2 bases; unmatched junction bases: 2. The CDR3 sequence is CAINTGAGNTIYF. The CDR3 DNA is TGTGCCATCAACACAGGGGCTGGAAACACCATATATTTT.